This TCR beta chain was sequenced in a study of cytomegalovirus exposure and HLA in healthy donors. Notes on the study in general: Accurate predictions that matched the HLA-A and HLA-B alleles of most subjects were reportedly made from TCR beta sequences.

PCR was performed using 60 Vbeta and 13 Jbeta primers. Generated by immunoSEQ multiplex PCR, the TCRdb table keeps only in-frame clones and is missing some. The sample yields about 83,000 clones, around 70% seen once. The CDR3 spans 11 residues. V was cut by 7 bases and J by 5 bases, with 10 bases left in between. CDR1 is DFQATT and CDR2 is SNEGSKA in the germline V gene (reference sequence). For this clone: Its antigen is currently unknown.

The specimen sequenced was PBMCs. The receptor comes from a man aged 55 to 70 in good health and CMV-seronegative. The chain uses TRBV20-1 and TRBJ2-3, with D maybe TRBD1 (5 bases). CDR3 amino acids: CSGTQGDTQYF. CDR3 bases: TGCAGTGGTACGCAGGGAGATACGCAGTATTTT.